The entry that follows covers one T cell receptor beta chain sequence. The data stem from a study of T cell responses to AZD1222 COVID-19 vaccine. Method: immunoSEQ multiplex PCR; TCRdb's copy keeps in-frame clones and lacks some. The sample shows under 170,000 clones, less than 95% of them seen only once. CDR3 length equals 23 residues. The clonotype comes from an adult in good health. Sequenced here: peripheral blood, sampled on day 0 of AZD1222 vaccination. The chain recombines TRBV21-1 with TRBJ1-1; the table's D call of TRBD1 was not tested on the DNA. TRBV21-1 is a documented pseudogene. CDR3 bases: TGTGCCAGCAGTGACAAGGAGGGCGCCCGACAGGGGCGCCTGTTTTTCACCGGCACTGAAGCTTTCTTT. Protein sequence: CASSDKEGARQGRLFFTGTEAFF.